A single sample gave rise to the 29 T cell receptor beta chains below, sequenced in a study of blood T cell repertoires in COVID-19. This table comes from immunoSEQ multiplex PCR, and its TCRdb copy is limited to in-frame clones, with some not included. The sample contains about 300,000 clones, roughly 90% of which appear only once. The sample taken for sequencing was PBMCs or T cells enriched from blood (not recorded which). All receptors derive from a woman aged 18-29 years with acute COVID-19.

The gene calls are TRBV6-1 and TRBJ2-3, with D possibly being TRBD1 (5 bases). V lost 4 bases and J lost 2, with 16 bases in between. The CDR3 has 16 amino acids. Germline CDR1 is MNHNS and CDR2 is SASEGT. CDR3 DNA sequence: TGTGCCAGCAGTGGGCCAGGGTGGGGTAACACAGATACGCAGTATTTT. This gives the protein CASSGPGWGNTDTQYF.

The table lists this clone with a few counts. This same CDR3 is encoded by further DNA sequences in the sample. The chain recombines TRBV25-1 with TRBJ2-5; D not certain. The CDR3 has 11 residues. Per germline, CDR1 MGHDK and CDR2 SYGVNS. V was trimmed by 2 bases and J by 5 bases, leaving 3 bases between them. The CDR3 sequence: CASSEEETQYF. The CDR3 DNA reads TGTGCCAGCAGTGAAGAGGAGACCCAGTACTTC.

The chain uses TRBV28 and TRBJ1-2, with D hard to call. Germline CDR1 reads MDHEN; CDR2 reads SYDVKM. Trimming stripped 7 bases from V and 2 bases from J, with 11 bases between. The CDR3 contains 13 residues. CDR3 sequence: CASTPPGNYGYTF. The CDR3, as DNA: TGTGCCAGCACCCCCCCGGGAAACTATGGCTACACCTTC.

V is TRBV27 and J is TRBJ2-3; D may be TRBD2 (6 bases). Looked up from germline, CDR1 is MNHEY and CDR2 is SMNVEV (reference sequence). The germline V and J ends were trimmed by 6 bases and 3 bases, with 19 bases remaining between them. The CDR3 consists of 16 residues. CDR3 amino acids: CASSKLRRESTDTQYF. CDR3 DNA sequence: TGTGCCAGCAGCAAATTACGGAGGGAGTCGACAGATACGCAGTATTTT.

The chain uses TRBV5-4 and TRBJ2-5, with TRBD2 identical over 7 bases. Germline V lookup: CDR1 SGHNT, CDR2 YYREEE (reference sequence). The J segment lost 5 bases and the V segment lost 3 bases, leaving 13 bases of the junction unmatched. CDR3 length equals 16 residues. As DNA, the CDR3 is TGTGCCAGCAGCTCCTGGGGAGGCGGGAGTGGGGAGACCCAGTACTTC. The encoded protein is CASSSWGGGSGETQYF.

The chain carries TRBV19 and TRBJ1-3; no reliable D call. This CDR3 contains 16 residues. Germline CDR1 is LNHDA and CDR2 is SQIVND (reference sequence). Trimming shortened V by 1 base and J by 6 bases, and 16 bases separated the two germline ends. CDR3 loop: CASSIVPDSRTNTIYF. In DNA, the CDR3 is TGTGCCAGTAGTATAGTTCCGGACTCACGAACAAACACCATATATTTT. The full variable domain, its missing parts supplied by reference TRBV19 and TRBJ1-3, is DGGITQSPKYLFRKEGQNVTLSCEQNLNHDAMYWYRQDPGQGLRLIYYSQIVNDFQKGDIAEGYSVSREKKESFPLTVTSAQKNPTAFYLCASSIVPDSRTNTIYFGEGSWLTVV.

This clone was observed a single time. The rearrangement links TRBV19 to TRBJ1-3; tentatively, D is TRBD1 (5 bases). The CDR3 spans 15 residues. Germline values: CDR1 LNHDA, CDR2 SQIVND (reference sequence). V lost 5 bases, J lost 1 base, and 12 bases lay in between. This chain's CDR3 is CASSPRDSSGNTIYF. The CDR3, as DNA: TGTGCCAGTAGTCCCCGCGACAGTTCTGGAAACACCATATATTTT.

The rearrangement links TRBV28 to TRBJ2-3, with 9 bases matching TRBD2. V lost 5 bases and J lost 0; bases outside the gene matches: 9. The CDR3 sequence is 17 residues long. CDR1 and CDR2 (germline): MDHEN, SYDVKM. In DNA, the CDR3 is TGTGCCAGCAGTCTCTTAGGACTAGCGCGAAGCACAGATACGCAGTATTTT. Amino acids: CASSLLGLARSTDTQYF.

CDR3 nucleotides: TGTGCCAGCAGTTCTACCGGGACAGGGGATTCCTATGGCTACACCTTC. Encoded protein: CASSSTGTGDSYGYTF. V and J are TRBV6-5 and TRBJ1-2; 10 bases are a match to TRBD1. The ends lost 4 bases at V and 4 bases at J; junction bases unmatched: 9. Germline CDR1 is MNHEY and CDR2 is SVGAGI. The CDR3 sequence is 16 residues long.

The rearrangement joins TRBV19 to TRBJ2-7; D is uncertain. Germline values: CDR1 LNHDA, CDR2 SQIVND (reference sequence). Trimming removed 5 bases from V and 5 bases from J, with 13 bases in between. This CDR3 has 13 residues. Here the CDR3 reads CASSSPSSDEQYF. The CDR3, as DNA: TGTGCCAGTAGTTCCCCAAGCAGCGACGAGCAGTACTTC.

The chain recombines TRBV7-9 with TRBJ1-3; no reliable D call. CDR3 length equals 14 residues. Germline loops: CDR1 SEHNR, CDR2 FQNEAQ (reference sequence). Trimming removed 2 bases at V and 4 bases at J, with 9 bases between. The CDR3 nucleotides are TGTGCCAGCAGCTTACGTGGGCTAGGAAACACCATATATTTT. Its translation: CASSLRGLGNTIYF.

The chain links TRBV6-1 to TRBJ1-1; a possible D gene is TRBD1 (5 bases). The CDR3 is 15 amino acids. Trimming cost V 1 base and J 4 bases, with 13 bases left between them. Per germline, CDR1 MNHNS and CDR2 SASEGT. The CDR3 DNA reads as TGTGCCAGCAGTGAAGGTCAGGGAGCGGGCACTGAAGCTTTCTTT. This sequence encodes CASSEGQGAGTEAFF.

This clone has a handful of counts. The rearrangement uses TRBV13 and TRBJ1-5; TRBD1 might be the D (5 bases). The CDR3 sequence is 15 residues long. From germline, CDR1 is PRHDT and CDR2 FYEKMQ (reference sequence). V was shortened by 0 bases and J by 6 bases, with 12 bases between the two germline ends. The chain's CDR3 is CASSLGGGGGQPQHF. Here the CDR3 DNA reads TGTGCCAGCAGCTTAGGAGGCGGGGGGGGTCAGCCCCAGCATTTT.

In the case of this clone: Other DNA sequences in the same sample also yield this CDR3. The chain combines TRBV28 with TRBJ2-1; D unclear. Trimming shortened V by 1 base and J by 3 bases, and 4 bases separated the two germline ends. The length of the CDR3 is 13 residues. Germline CDR1 is MDHEN and CDR2 is SYDVKM. CDR3 residues: CASSLSGYNEQFF. CDR3 coding DNA: TGTGCCAGCAGTTTATCCGGCTACAATGAGCAGTTCTTC.

V usage is TRBV6-2 or TRBV6-3 and J usage is TRBJ2-7, with a possible D match to TRBD2 (6 bases). Trimming left V 6 bases short and J 6 bases short, with 12 bases between. Germline CDR1 is MNHEY and CDR2 is SVGEGT. The CDR3 runs to 12 residues. The CDR3 nucleotides are TGTGCCAGCAGCCTACTAGCAGGCGAGCAGTACTTC. It encodes CASSLLAGEQYF.

The genes are TRBV5-1 and TRBJ1-1, with TRBD1 as a possible D gene (6 bases). Germline V gene lookup returns CDR1 SGHRS and CDR2 YFSETQ. Trimming removed 4 bases at V and 3 bases at J, with 13 bases between. This CDR3 is 14 amino acids long. The CDR3 protein is CASSLQQGHTEAFF. For the CDR3, the DNA is TGCGCCAGCAGCCTCCAACAGGGTCACACTGAAGCTTTCTTT.

The rearrangement joins TRBV28 to TRBJ2-1; D gene ambiguous. This CDR3 comprises 14 residues. Trimming stripped 2 bases from V and 3 bases from J, with 8 bases between. Per germline, CDR1 MDHEN and CDR2 SYDVKM. The chain's CDR3 is CASSLPTVYNEQFF. The CDR3 nucleotides are TGTGCCAGCAGTTTACCTACCGTCTACAATGAGCAGTTCTTC. Supplemented by reference TRBV28 and TRBJ2-1, the full variable domain reads DVKVTQSSRYLVKRTGEKVFLECVQDMDHENMFWYRQDPGLGLRLIYFSYDVKMKEKGDIPEGYSVSREKKERFSLILESASTNQTSMYLCASSLPTVYNEQFFGPGTRLTVL.

This chain connects TRBV9 to TRBJ2-3; no clear D. Trimming left V 3 bases short and J 1 base short, with 6 bases between. The CDR3 runs 13 residues. CDR1 SGDLS and CDR2 YYNGEE come from the germline V gene. CDR3 loop: CASSGSGTDTQYF. CDR3 sequence (DNA): TGTGCCAGCAGCGGTTCCGGCACAGATACGCAGTATTTT.

This rearrangement joins TRBV5-1 to TRBJ2-3, with a weak D call TRBD2 (7 bases). CDR1 SGHRS and CDR2 YFSETQ come from the germline V gene. The CDR3 has 15 residues. V lost 2 bases to trimming and J lost 3 bases, with 13 bases between them. CDR3 loop: CASSFEGGGTDTQYF. The CDR3 region has the DNA TGCGCCAGCAGCTTCGAGGGAGGGGGAACAGATACGCAGTATTTT.

This sequence joins TRBV28 and TRBJ2-3, with a possible D match to TRBD2 (6 bases). The V gene lost 7 bases and the J gene lost 0 bases, with 17 bases spanning the gap. Per germline, CDR1 MDHEN and CDR2 SYDVKM. CDR3 length: 16 residues. CDR3 region: CASTPGGTYSTDTQYF. The CDR3 nucleotides are TGTGCCAGCACCCCTGGGGGGACCTATAGCACAGATACGCAGTATTTT. The full variable domain, in which reference TRBV28 and TRBJ2-3 provide the parts outside the CDR3, is DVKVTQSSRYLVKRTGEKVFLECVQDMDHENMFWYRQDPGLGLRLIYFSYDVKMKEKGDIPEGYSVSREKKERFSLILESASTNQTSMYLCASTPGGTYSTDTQYFGPGTRLTVL.

The chain couples TRBV27 to TRBJ2-1; weak D call: TRBD1 (6 bases). The length of the CDR3 is 16 residues. Germline values: CDR1 MNHEY, CDR2 SMNVEV (reference sequence). The germline V and J ends were trimmed by 7 bases and 2 bases, with 18 bases remaining between them. This chain's CDR3 is CASTRNRDSPYNEQFF. CDR3 bases: TGTGCCAGCACCCGAAACAGGGATAGCCCCTACAATGAGCAGTTCTTC.

This chain connects TRBV19 to TRBJ1-2; D unclear. The CDR3 extends over 13 amino acids. The V gene lost 2 bases and the J gene lost 8 bases, with 12 bases spanning the gap. Germline-derived CDR1 and CDR2 are LNHDA and SQIVND (reference sequence). Here the CDR3 reads CASSISGWLGYTF. CDR3 DNA: TGTGCCAGTAGTATATCCGGGTGGTTGGGCTACACCTTC.

CDR3 in amino acids: CASSVTGYGNEAFF. In DNA form, the CDR3 reads TGTGCCAGCAGCGTTACAGGGTACGGCAATGAAGCTTTCTTT. This chain links TRBV3-1 (or the pseudogene TRBV3-2) with TRBJ1-1; tentatively, D is TRBD1 (6 bases). This CDR3 contains 14 residues. Germline CDR1 LGHDT, CDR2 YNNKEL (reference sequence). V was trimmed by 5 bases and J by 7 bases, leaving 17 bases between them.

V is TRBV18 and J is TRBJ2-6; possible D gene TRBD1, 6 bases. Trimming left V 3 bases short and J 0 bases short, with 9 bases between. Germline-derived CDR1 and CDR2 are KGHSH and LQKENI. The CDR3 is made up of 16 amino acids. In DNA form, the CDR3 reads TGTGCCAGCTCACCCGCACAGGGCTCTGGGGCCAACGTCCTGACTTTC. Protein sequence: CASSPAQGSGANVLTF.

The rearrangement links TRBV3-1 (or the pseudogene TRBV3-2) to TRBJ2-2; maybe TRBD2 (5 bases). CDR1 and CDR2 (germline): LGHDT, YNNKEL (reference sequence). The CDR3 extends over 14 amino acids. V was trimmed by 1 base and J by 6 bases, leaving 9 bases between them. The CDR3 region has the DNA TGTGCCAGCAGCCAAGCGAGGACTGCCGGGGAGCTGTTTTTT. Its protein product is CASSQARTAGELFF.

The chain combines TRBV28 with TRBJ1-5, with D perhaps matching TRBD1 (6 bases). This CDR3 is built from 17 residues. V gave up 4 bases and J gave up 6 bases, with 22 bases separating them. Germline CDR1 MDHEN, CDR2 SYDVKM. CDR3 bases: TGTGCCAGCAGTTCACCCAGGGCGGGGGCGCGTGGTCAGCCCCAGCATTTT. Translation gives CASSSPRAGARGQPQHF.

The chain links TRBV9 to TRBJ2-7; tentative D call: TRBD2 (5 bases). The germline CDR1 and CDR2 sequences are SGDLS and YYNGEE. Trimming took off 3 bases at V and 6 bases at J, with 16 bases between the two ends. CDR3 size: 14 residues. The chain's CDR3 is CASSEWVVDSEQYF. In nucleotides, the CDR3 is TGTGCCAGCAGCGAATGGGTTGTGGACTCCGAGCAGTACTTC.

The genes are TRBV27 and TRBJ1-1; D is ambiguous. Deletions cut 5 bases from V and 0 bases from J, with 7 bases between. The length of the CDR3 is 13 residues. Germline values: CDR1 MNHEY, CDR2 SMNVEV (reference sequence). This CDR3 reads CASSNTVNTEAFF. As DNA, the CDR3 is TGTGCCAGCAGTAATACGGTGAACACTGAAGCTTTCTTT.

V gene TRBV3-1 (or the pseudogene TRBV3-2) combines with J gene TRBJ2-7; 7 bases agree with TRBD1. The V gene end was trimmed by 0 bases and the J gene end by 5 bases; junction bases not matched to a gene: 10. Germline V gene sequence: CDR1 LGHDT, CDR2 YNNKEL (reference sequence). The CDR3 runs 16 residues. CDR3 bases: TGTGCCAGCAGCCAAGATTTCGGCAGGGGGTACCACGAGCAGTACTTC. It encodes CASSQDFGRGYHEQYF.